These T cell receptor beta chains were read from a single sample in a study of a mutant IDH1 vaccine in newly diagnosed glioma. Their antigens remain unidentified. Sequencing used immunoSEQ multiplex PCR; TCRdb keeps in-frame clones, though not all of them. The sample has 30,000 to 35,000 clones, 85% to 90% seen once. Sequences were derived from PBMCs, sampled from a glioma patient whose treatment included an IDH1 peptide vaccine. The origin of the receptors is a man in his late teens or twenties with glioma. Both conserved end residues are part of each CDR3. Each record gives: V gene, clone size, D gene, J gene, CDR3 DNA, CDR3 protein. A D gene is named only where the DNA matches it firmly. Not every row has a clone size; where given, it reads once, few, many or a size class.

v_gene: TRBV6-5; abundance: NA; d_gene: NA; j_gene: TRBJ1-2; CDR3nt: TGTGCCAGCAGACGCCACAGGGAAGACTATGGCTACACCTTC; CDR3aa: CASRRHREDYGYTF
v_gene: TRBV6-4; abundance: NA; d_gene: NA; j_gene: TRBJ1-5; CDR3nt: TGTGCCAGCAGTGACCGGGACAATCAGCCCCAGCATTTT; CDR3aa: CASSDRDNQPQHF
v_gene: TRBV25-1; abundance: NA; d_gene: NA; j_gene: TRBJ2-3; CDR3nt: TGTGCCAGCAGTGAACACTCTCTCACAGATACGCAGTATTTT; CDR3aa: CASSEHSLTDTQYF
v_gene: TRBV5-4; abundance: NA; d_gene: NA; j_gene: TRBJ2-7; CDR3nt: TGTGCCAGCAGCTCGGGGGCTCTTGCCCACGAGCAGTACTTC; CDR3aa: CASSSGALAHEQYF
v_gene: TRBV29-1; abundance: NA; d_gene: TRBD1; j_gene: TRBJ2-5; CDR3nt: TGCAGCGCTAGGACAGGTCAAGAGACCCAGTACTTC; CDR3aa: CSARTGQETQYF
v_gene: TRBV5-4; abundance: NA; d_gene: NA; j_gene: TRBJ1-6; CDR3nt: TGTGCCAGCAGCTTGACAGGCTTGGATTCACCCCTCCACTTT; CDR3aa: CASSLTGLDSPLHF
v_gene: TRBV2; abundance: NA; d_gene: NA; j_gene: TRBJ1-1; CDR3nt: TGTGCCAGCAGTGAAGCGCTTCGGGTGGTGAACACTGAAGCTTTCTTT; CDR3aa: CASSEALRVVNTEAFF
v_gene: TRBV29-1; abundance: NA; d_gene: NA; j_gene: TRBJ1-1; CDR3nt: TGCAGCGTTGGCAGGGTAGCGATGAACACTGAAGCTTTCTTT; CDR3aa: CSVGRVAMNTEAFF
v_gene: TRBV7-9; abundance: NA; d_gene: NA; j_gene: TRBJ2-7; CDR3nt: TGTGCCAGCAGCTCCGGGACCCTGATCTACGAGCAGTACTTC; CDR3aa: CASSSGTLIYEQYF
v_gene: TRBV5-6; abundance: NA; d_gene: TRBD1; j_gene: TRBJ2-6; CDR3nt: TGTGCCAGCAGCCCCTCCCGGACAGGGTTCGCTGGGGCCAACGTCCTGACTTTC; CDR3aa: CASSPSRTGFAGANVLTF
v_gene: TRBV30; abundance: NA; d_gene: NA; j_gene: TRBJ1-5; CDR3nt: TGTGCCTGGAGTGACCGGGTCTTAGACCGCGGGCCCCAGCATTTT; CDR3aa: CAWSDRVLDRGPQHF
v_gene: TRBV18; abundance: once; d_gene: NA; j_gene: TRBJ2-5; CDR3nt: TGTGCCAGCTCACCGGGGGCCACCCCATCAGAGACCCAGTACTTC; CDR3aa: CASSPGATPSETQYF
v_gene: TRBV19; abundance: NA; d_gene: NA; j_gene: TRBJ2-7; CDR3nt: TGTGCCAGTAGTCCCTCCATGGGGGCAGCTTACGAGCAGTACTTC; CDR3aa: CASSPSMGAAYEQYF
v_gene: TRBV10-2; abundance: NA; d_gene: NA; j_gene: TRBJ2-2; CDR3nt: TGCGCCAGCAGGGTAGGGGGCGGGGAGCTGTTTTTT; CDR3aa: CASRVGGGELFF
v_gene: TRBV7-9; abundance: few; d_gene: NA; j_gene: TRBJ1-1; CDR3nt: TGTGCCAGCAGCTTAGTCGCCGGGGTGAACACTGAAGCTTTCTTT; CDR3aa: CASSLVAGVNTEAFF
v_gene: TRBV4-1; abundance: NA; d_gene: TRBD2; j_gene: TRBJ2-5; CDR3nt: TGCGCCAGCAGCCAAGAAATTAGCGGGAGGGCAGAGACCCAGTACTTC; CDR3aa: CASSQEISGRAETQYF